Each of the 30 T cell receptor beta chains below was sequenced from the same sample in a study of shared clonotypes between healthy human individuals. Data came from immunoSEQ multiplex PCR; TCRdb stores just in-frame clones and leaves some out. Of around 690,000 clones detected, about 90% appear once; the ten largest clones hold 34%. Sequencing was performed on memory CD8+ T cells from PBMCs. As to subset: CD45RO+ cells pooled with CCR7-negative TemRA cells. The receptors here all came from a man aged 18 to 30 in good health. Some clones in this sample may be carry-over from other donors' samples.

V and J are TRBV27 and TRBJ2-1; 11 nucleotides match TRBD2. J gave up 8 bases and V 5 bases, and 8 bases lay outside the gene matches. The CDR3 is 15 amino acids. Germline CDR1 reads MNHEY; CDR2 reads SMNVEV (reference sequence). CDR3 DNA sequence: TGTGCCAGCAGTAGCACTAGCGGGAGTGGGCATGAGCAGTTCTTC. Amino acids: CASSSTSGSGHEQFF.

The chain joins TRBV30 to TRBJ1-5; tentatively, D is TRBD1 (5 bases). Trimming pared 3 bases from V and 1 base from J, leaving 10 bases between. The CDR3 is 14 amino acids. Germline assignment: CDR1 GTSNPN and CDR2 SVGIG (reference sequence). The chain's CDR3 is CAWSGTESNQPQHF. Written as DNA, the CDR3 is TGTGCCTGGAGCGGGACCGAGAGCAATCAGCCCCAGCATTTT.

The V call is TRBV9, the J call TRBJ2-1; D unresolved. Germline V gene sequence: CDR1 SGDLS, CDR2 YYNGEE. This CDR3 contains 15 residues. Trimming cost V 1 base and J 9 bases, with 17 bases left between them. This chain's CDR3 is CASSVSPRLTGEQFF. The CDR3 coding sequence is TGTGCCAGCAGCGTATCACCTCGATTGACCGGTGAGCAGTTCTTC.

The chain links TRBV15 to TRBJ2-1; perhaps TRBD2 as D (6 bases). The CDR3 loop spans 16 amino acids. Germline lookup yields CDR1 LNHNV and CDR2 YYDKDF (reference sequence). Trimming stripped 2 bases from V and 2 bases from J, with 13 bases between. The chain's CDR3 is CATSRPGGPPYNEQFF. The CDR3 DNA follows: TGTGCCACCAGCAGACCCGGGGGACCCCCCTACAATGAGCAGTTCTTC.

This rearrangement joins TRBV30 to TRBJ2-7; 8 bases are shared with TRBD1. Trimming at V came to 5 bases and at J to 2 bases, leaving 5 bases not matched to a gene. CDR1 is GTSNPN and CDR2 is SVGIG in the germline V gene (reference sequence). The CDR3 has 13 residues. The DNA for the CDR3 is TGTGCCTGGGATTGGACAGGGACCTACGAGCAGTACTTC. Translation gives CAWDWTGTYEQYF.

The V and J genes are TRBV4-1 and TRBJ1-2, with D unclear. The CDR3 totals 13 residues. V was clipped by 4 bases and J by 2 bases, with 8 bases between them. Per germline, CDR1 MGHRA and CDR2 YSYEKL. CDR3 loop: CASSPRANYGYTF. For the CDR3, the DNA is TGCGCCAGCAGCCCCCGGGCGAACTATGGCTACACCTTC.

This rearrangement joins TRBV9 to TRBJ2-3; 9 bases fit TRBD1. CDR1 is SGDLS, CDR2 YYNGEE, per germline. Unmatched junction bases numbered 8, after V lost 3 bases and J lost 6 bases. The CDR3 has 15 residues. The CDR3: CASSAGGTGRDTQYF. CDR3 bases: TGTGCCAGCAGCGCAGGAGGGACAGGGAGGGATACGCAGTATTTT.

The rearrangement links TRBV9 to TRBJ2-2; the D gene is possibly TRBD1 (6 bases). V lost 2 bases and J lost 1, with 9 bases in between. Germline V gives CDR1 SGDLS, CDR2 YYNGEE. The CDR3 has 15 residues. CDR3 sequence reads: CASSVRQENTGELFF. CDR3 in DNA: TGTGCCAGCAGCGTCAGACAGGAGAACACCGGGGAGCTGTTTTTT.

As concerns this clone: Other nucleotide sequences from this sample produce the same CDR3. The gene calls are TRBV7-3 and TRBJ2-3; TRBD1 aligns across 8 bases. V lost 2 bases to trimming and J lost 3 bases; unmatched junction nucleotides: 4. CDR1 is SGHTA and CDR2 is FQGTGA in the germline V gene. CDR3 size: 15 residues. The CDR3: CASSLGQGSTDTQYF. In DNA form, the CDR3 reads TGTGCCAGCAGCTTAGGACAGGGAAGTACAGATACGCAGTATTTT. Variable domain in full (rest from reference TRBV7-3 and TRBJ2-3): GAGVSQTPSNKVTEKGKYVELRCDPISGHTALYWYRQSLGQGPEFLIYFQGTGAADDSGLPNDRFFAVRPEGSVSTLKIQRTERGDSAVYLCASSLGQGSTDTQYFGPGTRLTVL.

The V gene is TRBV19, the J gene TRBJ1-4; D is uncertain. The CDR3 has 14 residues. V dropped 9 bases and J dropped 4 bases, with 15 bases sitting between them. CDR1 and CDR2 from the germline V gene are LNHDA and SQIVND (reference sequence). The CDR3 reads CASTRPDLNEKLFF. CDR3 sequence (DNA): TGTGCCAGCACTCGGCCGGACCTTAATGAAAAACTGTTTTTT. Looking up the rest from reference TRBV19 and TRBJ1-4 gives the full variable domain: DGGITQSPKYLFRKEGQNVTLSCEQNLNHDAMYWYRQDPGQGLRLIYYSQIVNDFQKGDIAEGYSVSREKKESFPLTVTSAQKNPTAFYLCASTRPDLNEKLFFGSGTQLSVL.

This sequence joins TRBV6-1 and TRBJ2-1, with D tentatively TRBD2 (5 bases). CDR1 and CDR2 from the germline V gene are MNHNS and SASEGT. CDR3 length: 14 residues. V was cut by 5 bases and J by 7 bases, with 15 bases left in between. The CDR3 bases are TGTGCCAGCAGTTCAACCACTACGGGGAATGAGCAGTTCTTC. Its protein is CASSSTTTGNEQFF.

Here the CDR3 DNA reads TGTGCCAGCAGTGACATCACCTACGAGCAGTACTTC. This translates into CASSDITYEQYF. The V call is TRBV2, the J call TRBJ2-7; D remains unclear. There are 12 residues in the CDR3. V shed 3 bases and J shed 2 bases, with 5 bases lying between them. Per germline, CDR1 SNHLY and CDR2 FYNNEI. Drawing the rest from reference TRBV2 and TRBJ2-7, the complete variable domain is EPEVTQTPSHQVTQMGQEVILRCVPISNHLYFYWYRQILGQKVEFLVSFYNNEISEKSEIFDDQFSVERPDGSNFTLKIRSTKLEDSAMYFCASSDITYEQYFGPGTRLTVT.

The CDR3 reads CASSLVQVRTEAFF. CDR3 bases: TGTGCCAGCAGCTTAGTCCAGGTTCGGACTGAAGCTTTCTTT. The chain uses TRBV7-9 and TRBJ1-1; no reliable D call. Germline V gene data show CDR1 as SEHNR and CDR2 as FQNEAQ (reference sequence). The CDR3 is 14 residues long. The V and J ends lost 1 base and 5 bases respectively, with 11 bases between them.

The chain is built from TRBV19 and TRBJ2-7; 10 positions agree with TRBD1. J lost 0 bases, V lost 1 base, and 3 bases had no gene match. This CDR3 is built from 16 residues. CDR1 is LNHDA, CDR2 SQIVND, per germline (reference sequence). CDR3 DNA: TGTGCCAGTAGTATAGGACGGGACAGGGGCTCCTACGAGCAGTACTTC. This gives the protein CASSIGRDRGSYEQYF. Full variable domain (missing parts from reference TRBV19 and TRBJ2-7): DGGITQSPKYLFRKEGQNVTLSCEQNLNHDAMYWYRQDPGQGLRLIYYSQIVNDFQKGDIAEGYSVSREKKESFPLTVTSAQKNPTAFYLCASSIGRDRGSYEQYFGPGTRLTVT.

The chain couples TRBV9 to TRBJ2-6; TRBD1 agrees at 9 bases. The CDR3 extends over 17 amino acids. Unmatched junction bases numbered 2, after V lost 0 bases and J lost 1 base. Germline assignment: CDR1 SGDLS and CDR2 YYNGEE. CDR3 DNA sequence: TGTGCCAGCAGCGTAGAGGGGACAGGGTCTGGGGCCAACGTCCTGACTTTC. Amino acids: CASSVEGTGSGANVLTF. Based on the CDR3 plus reference TRBV9 and TRBJ2-6, the full variable domain is DSGVTQTPKHLITATGQRVTLRCSPRSGDLSVYWYQQSLDQGLQFLIQYYNGEERAKGNILERFSAQQFPDLHSELNLSSLELGDSALYFCASSVEGTGSGANVLTFGAGSRLTVL.

This chain links TRBV6-5 with TRBJ1-4; 9 nucleotides match TRBD1. The V and J ends lost 6 bases and 8 bases, in that order; junction bases with no gene match: 10. The CDR3 has 15 residues. CDR1 is MNHEY, CDR2 SVGAGI, per germline. CDR3 loop: CASRPDRGGGEKLFF. The DNA for the CDR3 is TGTGCCAGCAGACCGGACAGGGGAGGTGGGGAAAAACTGTTTTTT.

The V gene is TRBV9, the J gene TRBJ2-1; D possibly corresponds to TRBD2 (5 bases). The CDR3 is 17 residues long. Looked up from germline, CDR1 is SGDLS and CDR2 is YYNGEE. Trimming shortened V by 3 bases and J by 4 bases, and 20 bases separated the two germline ends. The CDR3 sequence: CASSGREGLFPYNEQFF. The DNA for the CDR3 is TGTGCCAGCAGCGGACGGGAAGGCCTATTCCCTTACAATGAGCAGTTCTTC.

This clone was detected once. The genes are TRBV12-5 and TRBJ2-3; 7 bases are a match to TRBD2. The CDR3 covers 18 residues. V lost 1 base to trimming and J lost 1 base; unmatched junction nucleotides: 11. CDR1 is LGHNT and CDR2 is FRNRAP in the germline V gene. CDR3 coding DNA: TGTGCTAGTGGTTTGGCCCCCGAGCCGGGACTACGCACAGATACGCAGTATTTT. Protein: CASGLAPEPGLRTDTQYF.

A word on this clone: This sample includes further DNA sequences coding for the same CDR3. The rearrangement uses TRBV28 and TRBJ2-1; D unclear. V shed 8 bases and J shed 0 bases, with 5 bases lying between them. The CDR3 is 12 amino acids. Germline lookup yields CDR1 MDHEN and CDR2 SYDVKM. CDR3 sequence: CASRSSYNEQFF. CDR3 DNA: TGTGCCAGCCGCTCCTCCTACAATGAGCAGTTCTTC.

The chain couples TRBV27 to TRBJ2-7, with a weak D call TRBD1 (5 bases). The CDR3 runs to 13 residues. Germline lookup yields CDR1 MNHEY and CDR2 SMNVEV (reference sequence). V was shortened by 2 bases and J by 5 bases, with 10 bases between the two germline ends. CDR3: CASSLETGHEQYF. CDR3 sequence (DNA): TGTGCCAGCAGTTTAGAAACAGGCCACGAGCAGTACTTC.

The chain couples TRBV27 to TRBJ2-5, with a weak D call TRBD2 (5 bases). V was cut by 0 bases and J by 5 bases, with 10 bases left in between. Germline CDR1 is MNHEY and CDR2 is SMNVEV (reference sequence). The CDR3 sequence is 14 residues long. The CDR3 sequence: CASSLSGVGETQYF. CDR3 in DNA: TGTGCCAGCAGTTTATCGGGAGTTGGGGAGACCCAGTACTTC.

CDR3 bases: TGTGCCAGCAGCTTACTCCAGGGCTACACCTTC. It translates to CASSLLQGYTF. J is TRBJ1-2 and V is TRBV7-9; D ambiguous. The CDR3 is made up of 11 amino acids. Trimming shortened V by 2 bases and J by 8 bases, and 6 bases separated the two germline ends. Germline V gives CDR1 SEHNR, CDR2 FQNEAQ (reference sequence).

This clone has just one count. The V and J genes are TRBV7-3 and TRBJ2-1; D is unresolved. CDR1 and CDR2 from the germline V gene are SGHTA and FQGTGA. The V and J ends lost 5 bases and 8 bases respectively, with 16 bases between them. The CDR3 runs to 14 residues. The CDR3 DNA reads as TGTGCCAGCAGCCCCCGCCGTAAAGGAGATGAGCAGTTCTTC. It is translated as CASSPRRKGDEQFF.

The chain has TRBV27 and TRBJ2-1; D unclear. In germline, CDR1 is MNHEY, CDR2 SMNVEV (reference sequence). The CDR3 extends over 14 amino acids. V dropped 2 bases and J dropped 4 bases, with 9 bases sitting between them. DNA for the CDR3: TGTGCCAGCAGTTTACGAGCGCTTTACAATGAGCAGTTCTTC. As protein: CASSLRALYNEQFF.

The gene calls are TRBV6-1 and TRBJ1-6; no firm D call. The CDR3 totals 14 residues. Germline lookup yields CDR1 MNHNS and CDR2 SASEGT. With 6 bases removed from V and 10 bases from J, the gap between germline ends came to 16 bases. CDR3 nucleotide sequence: TGTGCCAGCAGAATCTTCGGACGCGGGTCACCCCTCCACTTT. This encodes CASRIFGRGSPLHF.

The chain links TRBV4-1 to TRBJ1-2; D remains ambiguous. The germline gives CDR1 MGHRA, CDR2 YSYEKL. The CDR3 is made up of 15 amino acids. The V gene lost 1 base and the J gene lost 0 bases, with 9 bases spanning the gap. The DNA for the CDR3 is TGCGCCAGCAGCCAAGTGTCGGCAGCTAACTATGGCTACACCTTC. It specifies CASSQVSAANYGYTF.

J is TRBJ2-7 and V is TRBV7-9; D unresolved. The CDR3 is 16 amino acids. Per germline, CDR1 SEHNR and CDR2 FQNEAQ (reference sequence). V was pared by 4 bases and J by 3 bases, with 19 bases between. The CDR3 here is CASSYPVLDGFYEQYF. The CDR3 DNA sequence: TGTGCCAGCAGCTACCCGGTTCTGGACGGTTTCTACGAGCAGTACTTC.

This clone appeared once. The chain links TRBV5-1 to TRBJ1-3; no reliable D call. CDR1 and CDR2 (germline): SGHRS, YFSETQ. Trimming shortened V by 4 bases and J by 3 bases, and 11 bases separated the two germline ends. The CDR3 covers 14 residues. As DNA, the CDR3 is TGCGCCAGCAGCCTGGGGTTAGGTGGAAACACCATATATTTT. Amino acids: CASSLGLGGNTIYF. Full variable domain (outside the CDR3, taken from reference TRBV5-1 and TRBJ1-3): KAGVTQTPRYLIKTRGQQVTLSCSPISGHRSVSWYQQTPGQGLQFLFEYFSETQRNKGNFPGRFSGRQFSNSRSEMNVSTLELGDSALYLCASSLGLGGNTIYFGEGSWLTVV.

The chain links TRBV6-5 to TRBJ2-1; D is undetermined. Trimming took 5 bases from V and 8 from J, leaving 13 bases between them. CDR1 and CDR2 (germline): MNHEY, SVGAGI. The CDR3 sequence is 13 residues long. The CDR3 region is CASSPRAPDEQFF. The CDR3 bases are TGTGCCAGCAGTCCGCGAGCTCCGGATGAGCAGTTCTTC.

This clone was counted once. This chain links TRBV19 with TRBJ1-1, with D perhaps matching TRBD1 (6 bases). Trimming took off 4 bases at V and 6 bases at J, with 15 bases between the two ends. Per germline, CDR1 LNHDA and CDR2 SQIVND (reference sequence). The CDR3 loop spans 14 amino acids. CDR3 sequence (DNA): TGTGCCAGTAGTACAGCTTTCGGGACACCTGAAGCTTTCTTT. Translating gives CASSTAFGTPEAFF.